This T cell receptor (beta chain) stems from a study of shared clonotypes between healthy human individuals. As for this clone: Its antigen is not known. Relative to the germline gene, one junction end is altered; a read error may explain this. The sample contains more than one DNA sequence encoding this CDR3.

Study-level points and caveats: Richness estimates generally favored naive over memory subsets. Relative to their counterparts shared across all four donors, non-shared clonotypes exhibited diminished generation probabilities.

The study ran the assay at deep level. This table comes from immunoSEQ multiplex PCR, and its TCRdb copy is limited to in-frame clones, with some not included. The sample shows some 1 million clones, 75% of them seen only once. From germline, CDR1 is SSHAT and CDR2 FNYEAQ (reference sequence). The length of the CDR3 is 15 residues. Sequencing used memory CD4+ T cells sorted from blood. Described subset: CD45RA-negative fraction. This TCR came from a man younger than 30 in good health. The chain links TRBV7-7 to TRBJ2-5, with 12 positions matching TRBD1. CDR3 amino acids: CASSLGQGAQETQYF. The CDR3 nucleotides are TGTGCTAGCAGCTTGGGACAGGGGGCCCAAGAGACCCAGTACTTC. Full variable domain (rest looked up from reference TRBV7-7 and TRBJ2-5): GAGVSQSPRYKVTKRGQDVTLRCDPISSHATLYWYQQALGQGPEFLTYFNYEAQPDKSGLPSDRFSAERPEGSISTLTIQRTEQRDSAMYRCASSLGQGAQETQYFGPGTRLLVL.